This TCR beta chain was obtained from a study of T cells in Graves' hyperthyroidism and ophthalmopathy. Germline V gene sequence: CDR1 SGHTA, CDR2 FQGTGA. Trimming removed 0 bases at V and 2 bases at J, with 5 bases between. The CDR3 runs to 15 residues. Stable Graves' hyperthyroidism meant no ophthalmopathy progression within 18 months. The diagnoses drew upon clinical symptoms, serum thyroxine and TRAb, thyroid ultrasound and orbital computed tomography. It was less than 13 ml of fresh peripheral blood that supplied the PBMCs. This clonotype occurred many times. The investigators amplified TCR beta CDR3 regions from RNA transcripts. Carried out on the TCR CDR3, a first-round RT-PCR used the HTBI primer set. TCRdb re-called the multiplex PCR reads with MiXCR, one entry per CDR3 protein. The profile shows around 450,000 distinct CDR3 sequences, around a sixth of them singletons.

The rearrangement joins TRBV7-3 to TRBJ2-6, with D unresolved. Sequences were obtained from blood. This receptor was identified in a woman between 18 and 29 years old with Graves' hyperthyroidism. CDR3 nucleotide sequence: TGTGCCAGCAGCTTAACAGGTCCTGGGGCCAACGTCCTGACTTTC. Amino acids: CASSLTGPGANVLTF.